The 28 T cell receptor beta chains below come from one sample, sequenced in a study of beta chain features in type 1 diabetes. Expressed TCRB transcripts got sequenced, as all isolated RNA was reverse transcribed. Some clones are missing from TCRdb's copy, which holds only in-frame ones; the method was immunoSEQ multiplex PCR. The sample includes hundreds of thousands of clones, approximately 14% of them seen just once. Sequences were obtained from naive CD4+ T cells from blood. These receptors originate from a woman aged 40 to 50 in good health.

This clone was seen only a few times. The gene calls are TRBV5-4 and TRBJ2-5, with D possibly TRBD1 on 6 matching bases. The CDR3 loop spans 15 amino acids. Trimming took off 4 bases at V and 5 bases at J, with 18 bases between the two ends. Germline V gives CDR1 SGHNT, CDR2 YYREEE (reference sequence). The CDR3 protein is CASSGSRDTSETQYF. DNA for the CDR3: TGTGCCAGCAGCGGGAGCCGGGACACATCTGAGACCCAGTACTTC.

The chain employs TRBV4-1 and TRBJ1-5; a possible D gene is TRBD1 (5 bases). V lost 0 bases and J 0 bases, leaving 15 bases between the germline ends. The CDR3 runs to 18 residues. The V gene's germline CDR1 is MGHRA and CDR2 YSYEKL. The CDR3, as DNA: TGCGCCAGCAGCCAAGAATCCCCCGCAGGGCGTAGCAATCAGCCCCAGCATTTT. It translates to CASSQESPAGRSNQPQHF.

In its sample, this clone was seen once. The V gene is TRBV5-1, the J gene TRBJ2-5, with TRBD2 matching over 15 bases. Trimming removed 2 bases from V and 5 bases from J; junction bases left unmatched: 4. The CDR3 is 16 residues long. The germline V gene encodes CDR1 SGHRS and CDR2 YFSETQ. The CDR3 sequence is CASSFRTSGGAETQYF. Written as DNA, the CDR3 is TGCGCCAGCAGCTTCCGGACTAGCGGGGGGGCTGAGACCCAGTACTTC.

This CDR3 reads CASSHGGDTEAFF. The CDR3 DNA follows: TGTGCCAGCAGCCATGGAGGGGACACTGAAGCTTTCTTT. The chain couples TRBV7-2 to TRBJ1-1; a weak D match, TRBD1 (5 bases). The V gene's germline CDR1 is SGHTA and CDR2 FQGNSA. The V and J ends lost 5 bases and 3 bases respectively, with 10 bases between them. The length of the CDR3 is 13 residues.

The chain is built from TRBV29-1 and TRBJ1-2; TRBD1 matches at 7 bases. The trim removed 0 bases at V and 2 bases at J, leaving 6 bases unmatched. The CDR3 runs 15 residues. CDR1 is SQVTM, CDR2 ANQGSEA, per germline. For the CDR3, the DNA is TGCAGCGTTGAAGATAACAGGGGAAGCAACTATGGCTACACCTTC. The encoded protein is CSVEDNRGSNYGYTF.

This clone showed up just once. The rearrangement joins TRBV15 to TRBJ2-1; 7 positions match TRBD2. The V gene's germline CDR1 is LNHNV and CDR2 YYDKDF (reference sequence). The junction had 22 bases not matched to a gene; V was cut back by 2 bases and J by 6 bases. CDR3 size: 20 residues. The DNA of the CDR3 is TGTGCCACCAGCAGATTTCAGTTGGGGGGGTGGGGCTCCAGTAGCAATGAGCAGTTCTTC. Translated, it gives CATSRFQLGGWGSSSNEQFF.

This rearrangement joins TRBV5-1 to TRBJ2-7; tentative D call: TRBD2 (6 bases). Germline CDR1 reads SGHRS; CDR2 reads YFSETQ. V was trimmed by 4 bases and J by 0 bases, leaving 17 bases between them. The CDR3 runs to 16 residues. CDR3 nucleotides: TGCGCCAGCAGCACCCCTCGTGGCGGGGCCTCCTACGAGCAGTACTTC. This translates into CASSTPRGGASYEQYF.

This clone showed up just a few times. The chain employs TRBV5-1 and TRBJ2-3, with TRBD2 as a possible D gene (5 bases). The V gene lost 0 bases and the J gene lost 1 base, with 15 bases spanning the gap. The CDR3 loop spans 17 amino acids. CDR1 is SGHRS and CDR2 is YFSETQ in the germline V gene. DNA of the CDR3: TGCGCCAGCAGCTTGGCCGGGGTTGGCCCAGGCACAGATACGCAGTATTTT. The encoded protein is CASSLAGVGPGTDTQYF.

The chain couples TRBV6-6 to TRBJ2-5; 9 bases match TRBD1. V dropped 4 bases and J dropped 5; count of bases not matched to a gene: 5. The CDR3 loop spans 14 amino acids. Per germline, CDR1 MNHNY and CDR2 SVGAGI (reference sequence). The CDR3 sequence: CASSLDRGHETQYF. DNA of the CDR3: TGTGCCAGCAGTTTGGACAGGGGTCATGAGACCCAGTACTTC.

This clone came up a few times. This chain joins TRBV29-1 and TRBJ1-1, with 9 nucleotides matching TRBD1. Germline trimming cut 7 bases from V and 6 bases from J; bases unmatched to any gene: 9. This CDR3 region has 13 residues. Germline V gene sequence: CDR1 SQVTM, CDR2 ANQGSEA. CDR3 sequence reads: CSAPGQGPPEAFF. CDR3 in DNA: TGCAGCGCCCCGGGACAGGGCCCCCCTGAAGCTTTCTTT.

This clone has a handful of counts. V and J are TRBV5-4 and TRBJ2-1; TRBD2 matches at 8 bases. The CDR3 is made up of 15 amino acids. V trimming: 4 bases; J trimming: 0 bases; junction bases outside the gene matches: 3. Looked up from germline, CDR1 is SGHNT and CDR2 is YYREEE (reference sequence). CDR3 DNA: TGTGCCAGCAGCCGCGGGGGGAGCTCCTACAATGAGCAGTTCTTC. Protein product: CASSRGGSSYNEQFF. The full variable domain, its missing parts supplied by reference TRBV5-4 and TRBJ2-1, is ETGVTQSPTHLIKTRGQQVTLRCSSQSGHNTVSWYQQALGQGPQFIFQYYREEENGRGNFPPRFSGLQFPNYSSELNVNALELDDSALYLCASSRGGSSYNEQFFGPGTRLTVL.

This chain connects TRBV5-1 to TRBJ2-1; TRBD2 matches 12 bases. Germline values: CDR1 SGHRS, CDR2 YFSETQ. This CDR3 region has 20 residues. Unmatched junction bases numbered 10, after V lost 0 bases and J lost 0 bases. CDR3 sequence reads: CASSLGLAGAHVSSYNEQFF. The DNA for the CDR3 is TGCGCCAGCAGCTTGGGACTAGCGGGGGCCCACGTGAGCTCCTACAATGAGCAGTTCTTC.

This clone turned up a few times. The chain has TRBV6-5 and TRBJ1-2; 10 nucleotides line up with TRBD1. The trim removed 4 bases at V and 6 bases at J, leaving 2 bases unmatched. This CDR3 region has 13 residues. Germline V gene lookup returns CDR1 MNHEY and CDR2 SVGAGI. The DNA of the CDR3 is TGTGCCAGCAGTTCGACAGGGGGCAATGGCTACACCTTC. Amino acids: CASSSTGGNGYTF.

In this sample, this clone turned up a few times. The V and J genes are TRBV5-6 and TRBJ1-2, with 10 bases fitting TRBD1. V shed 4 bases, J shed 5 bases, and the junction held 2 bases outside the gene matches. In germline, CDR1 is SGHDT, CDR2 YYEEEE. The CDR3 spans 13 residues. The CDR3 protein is CASSRTGGYGYTF. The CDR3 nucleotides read TGTGCCAGCAGCCGGACAGGGGGGTATGGCTACACCTTC.

In nucleotides, the CDR3 is TGTGCCAGCACCGGACAGCCCTACGAGCAGTACTTC. This gives the protein CASTGQPYEQYF. The rearrangement links TRBV6-1 to TRBJ2-7; perhaps TRBD1 as D (6 bases). The CDR3 consists of 12 residues. In germline, CDR1 is MNHNS, CDR2 SASEGT. The V end was cut by 7 bases, the J end by 2 bases, with 9 bases between.

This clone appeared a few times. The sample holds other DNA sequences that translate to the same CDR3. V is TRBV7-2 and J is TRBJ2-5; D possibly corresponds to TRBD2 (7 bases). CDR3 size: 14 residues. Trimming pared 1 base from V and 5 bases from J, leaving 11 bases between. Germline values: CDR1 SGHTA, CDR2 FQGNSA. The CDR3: CASSLGGGAETQYF. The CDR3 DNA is TGTGCCAGCAGCTTAGGGGGGGGCGCGGAGACCCAGTACTTC.

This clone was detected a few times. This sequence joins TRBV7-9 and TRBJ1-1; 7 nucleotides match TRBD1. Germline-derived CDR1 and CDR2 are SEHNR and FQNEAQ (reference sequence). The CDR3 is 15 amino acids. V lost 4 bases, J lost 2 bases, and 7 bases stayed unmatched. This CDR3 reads CASSSLTGINTEAFF. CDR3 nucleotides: TGTGCCAGCAGCTCACTGACAGGGATAAACACTGAAGCTTTCTTT.

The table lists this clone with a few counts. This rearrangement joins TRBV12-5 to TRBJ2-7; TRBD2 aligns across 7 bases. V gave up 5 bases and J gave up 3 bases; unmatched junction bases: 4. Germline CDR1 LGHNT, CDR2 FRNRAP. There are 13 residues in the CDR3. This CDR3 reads CASGTAGVYEQYF. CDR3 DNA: TGTGCTAGTGGTACCGCGGGGGTCTACGAGCAGTACTTC.

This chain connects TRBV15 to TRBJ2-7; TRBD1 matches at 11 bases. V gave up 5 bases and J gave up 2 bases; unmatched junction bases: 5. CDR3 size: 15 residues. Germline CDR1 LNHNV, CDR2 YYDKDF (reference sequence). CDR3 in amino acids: CATSSLGQGAYEQYF. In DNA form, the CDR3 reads TGTGCCACCAGCTCCCTGGGACAGGGGGCCTACGAGCAGTACTTC. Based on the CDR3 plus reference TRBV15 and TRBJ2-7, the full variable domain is DAMVIQNPRYQVTQFGKPVTLSCSQTLNHNVMYWYQQKSSQAPKLLFHYYDKDFNNEADTPDNFQSRRPNTSFCFLDIRSPGLGDTAMYLCATSSLGQGAYEQYFGPGTRLTVT.

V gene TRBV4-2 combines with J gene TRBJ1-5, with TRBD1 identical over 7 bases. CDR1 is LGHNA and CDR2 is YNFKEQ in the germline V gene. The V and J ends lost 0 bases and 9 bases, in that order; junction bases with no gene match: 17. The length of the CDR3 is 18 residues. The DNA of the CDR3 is TGTGCCAGCAGCCAAGAAGCGTCGGGGACAGCCTCGAAGTGGCCCCAGCATTTT. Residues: CASSQEASGTASKWPQHF.

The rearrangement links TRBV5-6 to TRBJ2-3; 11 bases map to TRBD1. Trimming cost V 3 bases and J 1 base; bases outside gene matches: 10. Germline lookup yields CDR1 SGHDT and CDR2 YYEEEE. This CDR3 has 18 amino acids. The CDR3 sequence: CASSSGTGGIVGTDTQYF. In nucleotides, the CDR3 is TGTGCCAGCAGCTCAGGGACAGGGGGTATCGTTGGCACAGATACGCAGTATTTT.

CDR3 region: CASGLAGTVNTEAFF. In nucleotides, the CDR3 is TGTGCTAGTGGTTTGGCCGGGACAGTGAACACTGAAGCTTTCTTT. The chain couples TRBV12-5 to TRBJ1-1; 7 bases are shared with TRBD1. V was pared by 1 base and J by 0 bases, with 2 bases of the junction left unmatched. Germline V gene lookup returns CDR1 LGHNT and CDR2 FRNRAP. The CDR3 has 15 amino acids. The variable domain in full, with the rest retrieved from reference TRBV12-5 and TRBJ1-1, is DARVTQTPRHKVTEMGQEVTMRCQPILGHNTVFWYRQTMMQGLELLAYFRNRAPLDDSGMPKDRFSAEMPDATLATLKIQPSEPRDSAVYFCASGLAGTVNTEAFFGQGTRLTVV.

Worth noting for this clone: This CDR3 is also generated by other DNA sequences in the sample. CDR3 protein: CASSYGGETQYF. The CDR3, as DNA: TGTGCCAGCAGCTACGGGGGAGAGACCCAGTACTTC. The chain has TRBV7-9 and TRBJ2-5; perhaps TRBD2 as D (6 bases). The germline V gene encodes CDR1 SEHNR and CDR2 FQNEAQ (reference sequence). The CDR3 is 12 amino acids. V gave up 4 bases and J gave up 4 bases, with 7 bases separating them.

The CDR3 nucleotides read TGTGCCAGCTCAACGGACAGGGCCTTCGGGCCCCAGCATTTT. It is translated as CASSTDRAFGPQHF. This chain uses TRBV18 with TRBJ1-5, with 8 bases aligning to TRBD1. CDR1 is KGHSH, CDR2 LQKENI, per germline. The V segment lost 5 bases and the J segment 9 bases; nucleotides outside the gene matches: 9. This CDR3 region has 14 residues.

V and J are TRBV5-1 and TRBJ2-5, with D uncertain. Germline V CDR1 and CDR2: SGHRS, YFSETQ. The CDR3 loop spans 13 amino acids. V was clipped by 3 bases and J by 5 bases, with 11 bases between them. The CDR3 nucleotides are TGCGCCAGCAGCTCCGACCAGCGCGAGACCCAGTACTTC. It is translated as CASSSDQRETQYF.

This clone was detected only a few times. The CDR3 coding sequence is TGCGCCAGCAGGCTGATGACTAGCGGGGTTACGGATACGCAGTATTTT. Translating gives CASRLMTSGVTDTQYF. V usage is TRBV5-1 and J usage is TRBJ2-3, with 11 bases aligning to TRBD2. Germline V gene sequence: CDR1 SGHRS, CDR2 YFSETQ. V was pared by 5 bases and J by 6 bases, with 11 bases of the junction left unmatched. The CDR3 contains 16 residues.

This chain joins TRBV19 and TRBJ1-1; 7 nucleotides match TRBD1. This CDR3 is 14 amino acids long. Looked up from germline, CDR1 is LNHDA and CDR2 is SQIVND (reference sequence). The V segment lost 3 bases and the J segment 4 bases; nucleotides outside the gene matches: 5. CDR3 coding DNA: TGTGCCAGTAGTATGGTTGCAGGGGGCACTGAAGCTTTCTTT. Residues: CASSMVAGGTEAFF.

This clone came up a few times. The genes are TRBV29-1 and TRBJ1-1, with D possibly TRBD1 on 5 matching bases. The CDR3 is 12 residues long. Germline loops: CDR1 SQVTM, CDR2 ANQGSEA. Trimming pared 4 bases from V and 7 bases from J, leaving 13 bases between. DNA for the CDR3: TGCAGCGTTGGGGGGGACCACAGTGAAGCTTTCTTT. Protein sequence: CSVGGDHSEAFF.